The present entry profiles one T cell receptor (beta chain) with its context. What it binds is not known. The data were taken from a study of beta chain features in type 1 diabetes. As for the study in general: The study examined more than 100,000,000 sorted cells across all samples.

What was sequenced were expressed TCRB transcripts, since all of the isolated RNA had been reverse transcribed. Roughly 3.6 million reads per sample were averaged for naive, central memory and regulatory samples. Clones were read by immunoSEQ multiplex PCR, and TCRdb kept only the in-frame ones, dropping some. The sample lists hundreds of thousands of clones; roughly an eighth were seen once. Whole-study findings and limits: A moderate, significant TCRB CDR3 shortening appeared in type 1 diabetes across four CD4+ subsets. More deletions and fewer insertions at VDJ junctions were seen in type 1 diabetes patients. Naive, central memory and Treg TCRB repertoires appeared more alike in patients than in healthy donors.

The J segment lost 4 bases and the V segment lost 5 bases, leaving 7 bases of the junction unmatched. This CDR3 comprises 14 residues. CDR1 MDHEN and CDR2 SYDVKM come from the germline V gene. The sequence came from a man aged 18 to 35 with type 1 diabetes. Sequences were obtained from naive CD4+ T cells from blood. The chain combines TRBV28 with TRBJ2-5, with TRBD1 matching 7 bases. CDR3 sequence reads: CASSEEQGTETQYF. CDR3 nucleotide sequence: TGTGCCAGCAGTGAAGAACAGGGGACAGAGACCCAGTACTTC.